The source of this TCR beta chain is a study of shared clonotypes between healthy human individuals. For the study at large: The study enrolled two women and a few men aged 18 to 49. There were three CD4 naive, three CD4 memory, two CD8 naive and one CD8 memory plates per donor.

Trimming cost V 6 bases and J 3 bases, with 13 bases left between them. The CDR3 runs 14 residues. Germline CDR1 reads SGHAT; CDR2 reads FQNNGV. The test was conducted at deep level. Clones were read by immunoSEQ multiplex PCR, and TCRdb kept only the in-frame ones, dropping some. The repertoire includes roughly 500,000 clones, approximately 95% of them detected once, and nearly 0.065% sits in the top ten. This clonotype was sampled from a woman in her 30s in good health. Sequences were obtained from naive CD4+ T cells sorted from blood. The sample's subset: CD45RA+ positively selected. The rearrangement uses TRBV11-2 and TRBJ2-3, with a tentative D call TRBD2 (5 bases). The CDR3 DNA follows: TGTGCCAGCAGACCTTCCGGGAAGACAGATACGCAGTATTTT. Protein sequence: CASRPSGKTDTQYF.